Each of the 30 T cell receptor beta chains below was sequenced from the same sample in a study of blood T cell repertoires in COVID-19. Assay used: immunoSEQ multiplex PCR; TCRdb lists only in-frame clones, some missing. The sample consists of 53,000 or so clones, 60% to 85% of them appearing once. The specimen was peripheral blood. These receptor sequences come from a human donor with active or convalescent COVID-19. The donor label of this sample is uncertain.

The V gene is TRBV5-5, the J gene TRBJ2-1, with D uncertain. V gave up 2 bases and J gave up 3 bases, with 6 bases separating them. The CDR3 consists of 13 residues. Germline lookup yields CDR1 SGHKS and CDR2 YYEKEE (reference sequence). The CDR3, as DNA: TGTGCCAGCAGCTTTCACATCTACAATGAGCAGTTCTTC. This translates into CASSFHIYNEQFF.

For the CDR3, the DNA is TGTGCCAGCAGCCAAACTAGCGGGGCTAGCACAGATACGCAGTATTTT. Its translation: CASSQTSGASTDTQYF. The chain is built from TRBV7-2 and TRBJ2-3, with TRBD2 matching 10 bases. V was clipped by 5 bases and J by 0 bases; unmatched bases: 5. Germline CDR1 reads SGHTA; CDR2 reads FQGNSA. There are 16 residues in the CDR3.

In DNA, the CDR3 is TGTGCCACCAGCAGAGATCGCGCAGGAAGTGGCAATCAGCCCCAGCATTTT. This translates into CATSRDRAGSGNQPQHF. This sequence joins TRBV15 and TRBJ1-5; D call uncertain. From germline, CDR1 is LNHNV and CDR2 YYDKDF (reference sequence). V gave up 0 bases and J gave up 2 bases, with 14 bases separating them. This CDR3 has 17 amino acids.

In the case of this clone: The junction departs from the called germline gene at one end, perhaps through a read error. The CDR3 sequence: CASSPGERGSPLHF. The CDR3 region has the DNA TGTGCTAGCAGCCCGGGAGAAAGAGGATCACCCCTCCACTTT. The chain carries TRBV7-7 and TRBJ1-6, with D unclear. This CDR3 comprises 14 residues. CDR1 SSHAT and CDR2 FNYEAQ come from the germline V gene (reference sequence).

The V call is TRBV12-3 or TRBV12-4, the J call TRBJ2-3; D not resolved. Trimming took 5 bases from V and 6 from J, leaving 9 bases between them. The CDR3 covers 12 residues. The DNA for the CDR3 is TGTGCCAGCAGTCTCTCCTCGGATACGCAGTATTTT. Translation gives CASSLSSDTQYF.

This clone was detected once. One end of the junction does not line up with germline, which may come from a read error. This chain connects TRBV6-5 to TRBJ1-1; the D gene is possibly TRBD1 (6 bases). The CDR3 length is 16 residues. Per germline, CDR1 MNHEY and CDR2 SVGAGI. The CDR3 DNA is TGTGCCAGCATTTACCGGGCCTACAGGGAGGGCACTGAAGCTTTCTTT. This translates into CASIYRAYREGTEAFF.

The table lists this clone with a few counts. The chain has TRBV7-9 and TRBJ1-1, with D perhaps matching TRBD1 (5 bases). V lost 5 bases and J lost 4, with 17 bases in between. This CDR3 comprises 15 residues. The germline V gene has CDR1 SEHNR and CDR2 FQNEAQ (reference sequence). The CDR3 nucleotides read TGTGCCAGCAGCCGCTGGGAGGGGAGAATCACTGAAGCTTTCTTT. It is translated as CASSRWEGRITEAFF.

This clone was counted only a few times. The V gene is TRBV5-4, the J gene TRBJ1-1; maybe TRBD1 (5 bases). The CDR3 covers 15 residues. V lost 4 bases to trimming and J lost 5 bases, with 18 bases between them. Germline V gene data show CDR1 as SGHNT and CDR2 as YYREEE (reference sequence). The CDR3 DNA reads as TGTGCCAGCAGCGACGGGCCCGAAGGGGATACTGAAGCTTTCTTT. Its translation: CASSDGPEGDTEAFF.

The gene calls are TRBV30 and TRBJ2-7; D perhaps matches TRBD1 (6 bases). CDR3 length equals 14 residues. Germline CDR1 and CDR2: GTSNPN and SVGIG (reference sequence). V was clipped by 5 bases and J by 2 bases, with 16 bases between them. The CDR3 DNA reads TGTGCCTGGGGGGTAACAGGGACCACCTACGAGCAGTACTTC. Translating gives CAWGVTGTTYEQYF.

This sequence joins TRBV14 and TRBJ2-7; 8 bases line up with TRBD2. This CDR3 region has 15 residues. The germline CDR1 and CDR2 sequences are SGHDN and FVKESK. V shed 3 bases, J shed 4 bases, and the junction held 8 bases outside the gene matches. The CDR3 is CASSQGLEPSYEQYF. The CDR3 DNA reads as TGTGCCAGCAGCCAGGGACTAGAGCCTTCGTACGAGCAGTACTTC.

The J gene is TRBJ1-2, the V gene TRBV27; TRBD1 agrees at 10 bases. Trimming cost V 5 bases and J 4 bases; bases outside gene matches: 4. Germline V gives CDR1 MNHEY, CDR2 SMNVEV (reference sequence). The CDR3 contains 14 residues. CDR3 amino acids: CASSRGQGGYGYTF. CDR3 DNA sequence: TGTGCCAGCAGTAGAGGACAGGGGGGCTATGGCTACACCTTC.

The chain uses TRBV11-2 and TRBJ2-6; tentatively, D is TRBD1 (6 bases). Germline values: CDR1 SGHAT, CDR2 FQNNGV. CDR3 size: 19 residues. The germline V and J ends were trimmed by 3 bases and 2 bases, with 20 bases remaining between them. CDR3 nucleotide sequence: TGTGCCAGCAGCTTTTTATGGGGGCGCTTGTTAGCTGGGGCCAACGTCCTGACTTTC. Translated, it gives CASSFLWGRLLAGANVLTF.

This clone occurred many times. V usage is TRBV6-5 and J usage is TRBJ2-3, with D possibly being TRBD1 (6 bases). The CDR3 is made up of 16 amino acids. Germline V gene data show CDR1 as MNHEY and CDR2 as SVGAGI. The V and J ends lost 2 bases and 0 bases respectively, with 12 bases between them. This CDR3 reads CASSYRGQRSTDTQYF. DNA for the CDR3: TGTGCCAGCAGTTACCGGGGACAACGGAGCACAGATACGCAGTATTTT.

This chain uses TRBV30 with TRBJ2-5; 15 positions agree with TRBD2. The V and J ends lost 4 bases and 5 bases, in that order; junction bases with no gene match: 5. CDR3 length equals 15 residues. CDR1 is GTSNPN, CDR2 SVGIG, per germline (reference sequence). In DNA form, the CDR3 reads TGTGCCTGGATGATTGGACTAGCGGGAGGGGAGACCCAGTACTTC. Protein sequence: CAWMIGLAGGETQYF.

The V call is TRBV29-1, the J call TRBJ1-1; 7 bases fit TRBD1. Germline-derived CDR1 and CDR2 are SQVTM and ANQGSEA. CDR3 size: 16 residues. The V gene end was trimmed by 5 bases and the J gene end by 1 base; junction bases not matched to a gene: 13. CDR3 bases: TGCAGCGTTTCCCGGGACAGCCGGGCGACGAACACTGAAGCTTTCTTT. Amino acid sequence: CSVSRDSRATNTEAFF.

This clone was observed a handful of times. This chain links TRBV18 with TRBJ1-1; D remains unclear. The germline gives CDR1 KGHSH, CDR2 LQKENI. Trimming left V 2 bases short and J 4 bases short, with 17 bases between. The CDR3 has 16 residues. The DNA of the CDR3 is TGTGCCAGCTCACCAATCCTTCGAGGTGAAAGCACTGAAGCTTTCTTT. Translation: CASSPILRGESTEAFF. The variable domain in full, with the rest retrieved from reference TRBV18 and TRBJ1-1, is NAGVMQNPRHLVRRRGQEARLRCSPMKGHSHVYWYRQLPEEGLKFMVYLQKENIIDESGMPKERFSAEFPKEGPSILRIQQVVRGDSAAYFCASSPILRGESTEAFFGQGTRLTVV.

This chain uses TRBV2 with TRBJ2-1, with TRBD2 matching 7 bases. V shed 5 bases and J 2 bases; nucleotides not matched to a gene: 9. This CDR3 has 16 residues. Per the germline V gene, CDR1 is SNHLY and CDR2 is FYNNEI. The CDR3 here is CASSSTQLAAYNEQFF. In nucleotides, the CDR3 is TGTGCCAGCAGTAGTACCCAGCTAGCGGCCTACAATGAGCAGTTCTTC.

This chain links TRBV10-3 with TRBJ1-6; 8 nucleotides agree with TRBD1. The J segment lost 7 bases and the V segment lost 0 bases, leaving 2 bases of the junction unmatched. Germline values: CDR1 ENHRY, CDR2 SYGVKD. This CDR3 comprises 15 residues. The DNA of the CDR3 is TGTGCCATCAGTGAGTCGGACAGGGCCAATTCACCCCTCCACTTT. Translation gives CAISESDRANSPLHF.

This chain links TRBV30 with TRBJ1-6; 9 nucleotides line up with TRBD1. This CDR3 region has 13 residues. From germline, CDR1 is GTSNPN and CDR2 SVGIG (reference sequence). The J segment lost 10 bases and the V segment lost 2 bases, leaving 3 bases of the junction unmatched. CDR3 coding DNA: TGTGCCTGGAGTACAGGGGGCAAATCACCCCTCCACTTT. It specifies CAWSTGGKSPLHF.

This sequence joins TRBV11-3 and TRBJ1-5; D not resolved. Trimming shortened V by 5 bases and J by 0 bases, and 23 bases separated the two germline ends. This CDR3 region has 19 residues. CDR1 is SGHNT, CDR2 YENEEA, per germline. CDR3 region: CASSVPGLIGTVSNQPQHF. The CDR3 nucleotides read TGTGCCAGCAGCGTACCTGGGTTGATTGGAACAGTTAGCAATCAGCCCCAGCATTTT.

This sequence joins TRBV7-3 and TRBJ2-6; weak D call: TRBD1 (5 bases). V was pared by 6 bases and J by 2 bases, with 11 bases between. The CDR3 extends over 15 amino acids. The germline CDR1 and CDR2 sequences are SGHTA and FQGTGA. Written as DNA, the CDR3 is TGTGCCAGCAGGGGGCAACTTCCTGGGGCCAACGTCCTGACTTTC. It encodes CASRGQLPGANVLTF.

J is TRBJ2-1 and V is TRBV6-2 or TRBV6-3; D is undetermined. CDR1 and CDR2 from the germline V gene are MNHEY and SVGEGT. The CDR3 totals 15 residues. V lost 0 bases and J 0 bases, leaving 6 bases between the germline ends. CDR3 loop: CASSYSSSSYNEQFF. Here the CDR3 DNA reads TGTGCCAGCAGTTACTCCTCCAGCTCCTACAATGAGCAGTTCTTC.

The V call is TRBV6-5, the J call TRBJ2-7; 7 bases are a match to TRBD2. Losses at the gene ends were 6 bases for V and 0 bases for J; bases not matched to a gene: 8. CDR1 MNHEY and CDR2 SVGAGI come from the germline V gene. The CDR3 sequence is 15 residues long. CDR3 region: CASRVGGRPSYEQYF. The CDR3 coding sequence is TGTGCCAGCAGGGTGGGCGGGAGACCCTCCTACGAGCAGTACTTC.

This chain joins TRBV29-1 and TRBJ1-4, with D tentatively TRBD1 (5 bases). Trimming shortened V by 3 bases and J by 8 bases, and 13 bases separated the two germline ends. The germline V gene has CDR1 SQVTM and CDR2 ANQGSEA. CDR3 size: 13 residues. The CDR3 coding sequence is TGCAGCGTTGATTCCACAGGTTCCGAAAAACTGTTTTTT. Protein product: CSVDSTGSEKLFF.

This rearrangement joins TRBV10-1 to TRBJ2-2, with D perhaps matching TRBD1 (6 bases). The CDR3 has 16 amino acids. Germline CDR1 reads WNHNN; CDR2 reads SYGVQD (reference sequence). V lost 6 bases and J 2 bases, leaving 16 bases between the germline ends. CDR3 sequence reads: CASSPRGLKNTGELFF. CDR3 nucleotides: TGCGCCAGCAGCCCTAGGGGGTTGAAAAACACCGGGGAGCTGTTTTTT.

For this clone: Mismatch with germline at one junction end may stem from a read error. This chain joins TRBV7-7 and TRBJ2-5; 9 bases map to TRBD1. The CDR3 runs 16 residues. Per the germline V gene, CDR1 is SSHAT and CDR2 is FNYEAQ (reference sequence). The CDR3 DNA reads TGTGCTAGCAGCTTGACCGGGACAGGGAGTGGTGAGACCCAGTACTTC. Translation: CASSLTGTGSGETQYF.

The chain has TRBV5-1 and TRBJ2-2; D might be TRBD2 (5 bases). From germline, CDR1 is SGHRS and CDR2 YFSETQ. The CDR3 length is 16 residues. Trimming cost V 0 bases and J 4 bases, with 13 bases left between them. As DNA, the CDR3 is TGCGCCAGCAGCTTGGACGGGGTATGGGTCACCGGGGAGCTGTTTTTT. The encoded protein is CASSLDGVWVTGELFF. Full variable domain (outside the CDR3, taken from reference TRBV5-1 and TRBJ2-2): KAGVTQTPRYLIKTRGQQVTLSCSPISGHRSVSWYQQTPGQGLQFLFEYFSETQRNKGNFPGRFSGRQFSNSRSEMNVSTLELGDSALYLCASSLDGVWVTGELFFGEGSRLTVL.

This clone has only a few counts. The V and J genes are TRBV7-3 and TRBJ1-6; 7 bases map to TRBD1. This CDR3 spans 15 amino acids. Per the germline V gene, CDR1 is SGHTA and CDR2 is FQGTGA. V shed 4 bases and J 6 bases; nucleotides not matched to a gene: 6. The CDR3 sequence: CASSSQGGRNSPLHF. CDR3 coding DNA: TGTGCCAGCAGCTCCCAGGGGGGACGTAATTCACCCCTCCACTTT.

The chain uses TRBV10-3 and TRBJ2-1, with TRBD1 identical over 7 bases. In germline, CDR1 is ENHRY, CDR2 SYGVKD. The CDR3 sequence is 15 residues long. The J segment lost 9 bases and the V segment lost 6 bases, leaving 14 bases of the junction unmatched. CDR3 residues: CAISRDSVGSVEQFF. In nucleotides, the CDR3 is TGTGCCATCAGCCGGGACAGTGTTGGTTCGGTTGAGCAGTTCTTC.

The J gene is TRBJ2-1, the V gene TRBV4-1; 8 bases are a match to TRBD1. This CDR3 contains 14 residues. The V gene's germline CDR1 is MGHRA and CDR2 YSYEKL. Germline trimming cut 6 bases from V and 5 bases from J; bases unmatched to any gene: 6. The CDR3 DNA reads as TGCGCCAGCAGTCAGGGACAGGCGAACAATGAGCAGTTCTTC. It yields the protein CASSQGQANNEQFF.